This entry concerns a single T cell receptor (beta chain). This entry comes from a study of human T cells and chemical hapten exposure. Using its own MiXCR run on the RACE reads, TCRdb lists one record per CDR3 protein. The sample holds 55,000 to 80,000 distinct CDR3 sequences, 8% to 13% seen once. Time point of the sample: patch test 3, about 24 weeks after DPC sensitization. The treatment was: therapeutic diphenylcyclopropenone sensitization with weekly scalp DPC. The V gene's germline CDR1 is MNHNS and CDR2 SASEGT. This CDR3 has 17 amino acids. V gave up 2 bases and J gave up 6 bases, with 21 bases separating them.

The V call is TRBV6-1, the J call TRBJ2-3; possible D gene TRBD1, 5 bases. This clonotype originated in a woman aged 25-40 years with alopecia areata. Some clones in this sample may be carry-over from other donors' samples. The source was whole blood, collected in connection with sensitization to the hapten diphenylcyclopropenone (DPC). The CDR3 protein is CASSERAGRCAGDTQYF. DNA of the CDR3: TGTGCCAGCAGTGAACGGGCAGGTCGGTGCGCAGGGGATACGCAGTATTTT.